This T cell receptor (beta chain) was documented in a study of T cell responses to AZD1222 COVID-19 vaccine. General study findings and limits: Just a handful of people given AZD1222 tested seropositive at baseline. Repertoire sampling was restricted to post-peak T cell response timepoints.

TCRdb's table, derived via immunoSEQ multiplex PCR, lists solely in-frame clones and lacks some. The sample has approximately 170,000 clones, approximately 90% seen once. To note about this clone: The antigen remains undetermined.

The germline V gene encodes CDR1 MDHEN and CDR2 SYDVKM. V gave up 5 bases and J gave up 6 bases, with 10 bases separating them. The CDR3 runs to 12 residues. The sequenced sample was peripheral blood, obtained on day 0 of AZD1222 vaccination. The sequence derives from an adult in good health. The chain couples TRBV28 to TRBJ1-2; a weak D match, TRBD1 (6 bases). The CDR3 sequence is CASSTYRDGYTF. CDR3 in DNA: TGTGCCAGCAGTACCTACAGGGATGGCTACACCTTC.